This T cell receptor (beta chain) originates from a study of T cells in Graves' hyperthyroidism and ophthalmopathy. In the study overall: Peripheral blood was obtained at initial diagnosis, preceding any treatment. Whole-study results and caveats: Blood also carried most thyroid clonotypes expanded above 0.001.

This clonotype showed up many times. Antigen specificity is unknown. Patients were excluded because of uncontrolled infection, other autoimmune disease, pregnancy or lactation. TCR beta CDR3 regions were amplified from RNA transcripts. Primed by the HTBI set, a first-round RT-PCR was run on the TCR CDR3. A single record per CDR3 protein comes from TCRdb applying MiXCR to the multiplex PCR reads. The data contain around 300,000 distinct CDR3 sequences, 25% to 30% of them singletons. The sequencing input was blood. This TCR came from a man between 40 and 49 years old with Graves' hyperthyroidism that later progressed to Graves' ophthalmopathy.

Here the CDR3 DNA reads TGTGCCAGCTCACCCTCCGGAGATAGCAATCAGCCCCAGCATTTT. Encoded protein: CASSPSGDSNQPQHF. V usage is TRBV18 and J usage is TRBJ1-5; no clear D gene. Per germline, CDR1 KGHSH and CDR2 LQKENI. With 3 bases removed from V and 0 bases from J, the gap between germline ends came to 9 bases. The CDR3 runs to 15 residues. Full variable domain (remainder filled in from reference TRBV18 and TRBJ1-5): NAGVMQNPRHLVRRRGQEARLRCSPMKGHSHVYWYRQLPEEGLKFMVYLQKENIIDESGMPKERFSAEFPKEGPSILRIQQVVRGDSAAYFCASSPSGDSNQPQHFGDGTRLSIL.